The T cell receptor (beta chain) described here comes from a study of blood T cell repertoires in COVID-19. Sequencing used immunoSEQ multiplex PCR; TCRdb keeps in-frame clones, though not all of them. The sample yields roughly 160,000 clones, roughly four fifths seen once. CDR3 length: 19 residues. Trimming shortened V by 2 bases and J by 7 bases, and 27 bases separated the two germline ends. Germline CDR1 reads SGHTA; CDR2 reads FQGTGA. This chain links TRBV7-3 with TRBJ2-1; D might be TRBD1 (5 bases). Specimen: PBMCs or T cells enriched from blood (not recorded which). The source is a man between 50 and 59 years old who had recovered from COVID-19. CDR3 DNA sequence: TGTGCCAGCAGCTTAGTTCTCGGACCCAGGGAAATTGGTCTAAATGAGCAGTTCTTC. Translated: CASSLVLGPREIGLNEQFF.